The entry below gives a single T cell receptor (beta chain) sequence along with its context. Its antigen is not identified. Relying on iRepertoire HTBI primers and Arm-PCR of CDR3 regions, the team built TCR beta libraries. Per the authors' pipeline: Identified segments across samples numbered about 56 TRBV and roughly 15 TRBJ. TCRdb re-derived calls from the multiplex PCR reads in MiXCR, one entry per CDR3 protein. None of the V and J calls come from the authors' own analysis; TCRdb made them. Seen here are 360,000 or so distinct CDR3 sequences, approximately 25% observed once, and the top ten hold 25% to 30%. This entry belongs to a study of regulatory T cells in long-lasting Graves disease. On the study more broadly: In persistent Graves' disease, antithyroid drugs had been taken for over 5 years and TSH receptor antibodies stayed positive. Findings and caveats of the study: Samples came from peripheral blood alone, without thyroid tissue. Persistent Graves' patients showed less TCR diversity than newly diagnosed patients showed.

V gave up 2 bases and J gave up 1 base, with 10 bases separating them. The CDR3 totals 15 residues. Germline CDR1 SGHRS, CDR2 YFSETQ. Time point in this sample: persistent/refractory GD, antithyroid drugs over 5 years with positive TRAb. The TCR library was prepared using RNA isolated from PBMCs. This specimen was peripheral blood mononuclear cells (PBMCs), taken when the disease was refractory, from a patient treated with antithyroid drugs. The TCR was taken from a middle-aged woman with Graves disease. The rearrangement uses TRBV5-1 and TRBJ2-1; D is uncertain. The CDR3 loop is CASSLDVISYNEQFF. CDR3 in DNA: TGCGCCAGCAGCTTAGACGTGATTTCCTACAATGAGCAGTTCTTC.